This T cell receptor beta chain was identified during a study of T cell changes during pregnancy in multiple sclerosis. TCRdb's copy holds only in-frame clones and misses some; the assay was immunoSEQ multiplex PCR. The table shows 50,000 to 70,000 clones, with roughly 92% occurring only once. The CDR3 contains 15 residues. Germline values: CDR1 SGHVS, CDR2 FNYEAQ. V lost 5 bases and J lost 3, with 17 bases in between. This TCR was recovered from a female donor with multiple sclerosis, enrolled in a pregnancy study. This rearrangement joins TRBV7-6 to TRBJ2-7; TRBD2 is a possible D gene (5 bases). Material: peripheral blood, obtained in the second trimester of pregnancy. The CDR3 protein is CASSPDPDSNYEQYF. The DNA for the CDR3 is TGTGCCAGCAGCCCCGACCCGGACTCTAACTACGAGCAGTACTTC.